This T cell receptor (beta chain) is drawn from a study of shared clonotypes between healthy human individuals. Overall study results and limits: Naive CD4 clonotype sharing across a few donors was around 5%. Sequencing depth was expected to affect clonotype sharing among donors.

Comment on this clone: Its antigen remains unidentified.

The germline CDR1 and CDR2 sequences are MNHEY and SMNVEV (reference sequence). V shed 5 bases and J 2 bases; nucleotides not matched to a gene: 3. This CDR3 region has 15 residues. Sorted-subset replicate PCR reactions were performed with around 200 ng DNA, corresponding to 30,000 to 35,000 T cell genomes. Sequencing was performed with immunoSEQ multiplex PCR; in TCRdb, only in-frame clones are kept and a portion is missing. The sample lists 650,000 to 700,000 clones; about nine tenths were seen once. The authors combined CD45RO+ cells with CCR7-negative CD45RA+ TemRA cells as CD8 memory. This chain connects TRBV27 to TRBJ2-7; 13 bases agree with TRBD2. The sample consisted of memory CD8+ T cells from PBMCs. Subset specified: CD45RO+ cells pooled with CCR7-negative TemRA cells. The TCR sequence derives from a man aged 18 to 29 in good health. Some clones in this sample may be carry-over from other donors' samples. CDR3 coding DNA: TGTGCCAGCAGTAAGGGGACTAGCGGGACCTACGAGCAGTACTTC. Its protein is CASSKGTSGTYEQYF.